The 6 T cell receptor beta chains listed next were all sequenced from one sample in a study of blood T cell repertoires in COVID-19. Assay used: immunoSEQ multiplex PCR; TCRdb lists only in-frame clones, some missing. Here the sample spans 150,000 to 250,000 clones, about 85% being singletons. Material for sequencing was PBMCs or T cells enriched from blood (not recorded which). The receptors shown here come from a woman aged 30 to 39 who had recovered from COVID-19.

This chain links TRBV19 with TRBJ2-1; 7 bases match TRBD1. Germline loops: CDR1 LNHDA, CDR2 SQIVND (reference sequence). With V trimmed by 7 bases and J by 0 bases, 3 bases remained unmatched. The CDR3 covers 14 residues. CDR3 sequence: CASNGDSSYNEQFF. Here the CDR3 DNA reads TGTGCCAGTAACGGGGACAGCTCCTACAATGAGCAGTTCTTC. Together with reference TRBV19 and TRBJ2-1, the CDR3 gives the full variable domain: DGGITQSPKYLFRKEGQNVTLSCEQNLNHDAMYWYRQDPGQGLRLIYYSQIVNDFQKGDIAEGYSVSREKKESFPLTVTSAQKNPTAFYLCASNGDSSYNEQFFGPGTRLTVL.

A few counts support this clone. J is TRBJ2-7 and V is TRBV19; 12 bases align to TRBD2. J was trimmed by 0 bases and V by 6 bases; bases with no gene match: 9. CDR1 is LNHDA, CDR2 SQIVND, per germline (reference sequence). This CDR3 has 17 amino acids. This CDR3 reads CASSTSGLAGSSYEQYF. The CDR3 nucleotides are TGTGCCAGTAGCACCTCCGGACTAGCGGGAAGCTCCTACGAGCAGTACTTC.

The sample holds a few counts of this clone. The rearrangement joins TRBV5-6 to TRBJ1-2; D possibly corresponds to TRBD1 (6 bases). Germline V gene data show CDR1 as SGHDT and CDR2 as YYEEEE. CDR3 length: 15 amino acids. Trimming removed 0 bases from V and 2 bases from J, with 11 bases in between. Here the CDR3 DNA reads TGTGCCAGCAGCTTGGGGTCAGGGGTAAACTATGGCTACACCTTC. Protein sequence: CASSLGSGVNYGYTF. The full variable domain, completed using reference TRBV5-6 and TRBJ1-2, is DAGVTQSPTHLIKTRGQQVTLRCSPKSGHDTVSWYQQALGQGPQFIFQYYEEEERQRGNFPDRFSGHQFPNYSSELNVNALLLGDSALYLCASSLGSGVNYGYTFGSGTRLTVV.

V and J are TRBV28 and TRBJ2-2, with D perhaps TRBD1 (6 bases). The V gene lost 7 bases and the J gene lost 1 base, with 10 bases spanning the gap. CDR3 length equals 14 residues. Germline values: CDR1 MDHEN, CDR2 SYDVKM. The CDR3 spells CASISGVNTGELFF. For the CDR3, the DNA is TGTGCCAGCATCTCAGGGGTGAACACCGGGGAGCTGTTTTTT.

This clone was found a few times. The chain uses TRBV5-1 and TRBJ1-2, with 8 positions matching TRBD1. The germline V gene encodes CDR1 SGHRS and CDR2 YFSETQ. V shed 3 bases and J 5 bases; nucleotides not matched to a gene: 9. There are 15 residues in the CDR3. The CDR3 sequence: CASSSGQGEIYGYTF. The CDR3 nucleotides read TGCGCCAGCAGCTCCGGACAGGGTGAGATATATGGCTACACCTTC.

In its sample, this clone was seen a few times. V usage is TRBV9 and J usage is TRBJ1-1; possible D gene TRBD1, 6 bases. V was shortened by 4 bases and J by 4 bases, with 14 bases between the two germline ends. Germline V CDR1 and CDR2: SGDLS, YYNGEE. The CDR3 is 14 residues long. This CDR3 reads CASSKTGAGTEAFF. In DNA form, the CDR3 reads TGTGCCAGCAGCAAGACAGGAGCTGGCACTGAAGCTTTCTTT.